The TCR beta chain under discussion was sequenced for a study of OX40 agonist ivuxolimab in advanced cancers. Clones were read by immunoSEQ multiplex PCR, and TCRdb kept only the in-frame ones, dropping some. Among tens of thousands of clones listed, roughly nine tenths were seen once. Germline CDR1 and CDR2: LNHDA and SQIVND (reference sequence). The CDR3 covers 13 residues. The germline V and J ends were trimmed by 6 bases and 4 bases, with 12 bases remaining between them. The sequencing here drew on CD4+ or CD8+ T cells sorted from blood, taken in a trial of the OX40 agonist ivuxolimab. The chain employs TRBV19 and TRBJ1-1; D may be TRBD1 (5 bases). This TCR was sampled from an adult with an advanced solid tumor such as melanoma, head and neck, liver or kidney cancer. The CDR3 DNA is TGTGCCAGTAGGGAGGGGAGAGCCACTGAAGCTTTCTTT. This sequence encodes CASREGRATEAFF. Full variable domain (missing parts from reference TRBV19 and TRBJ1-1): DGGITQSPKYLFRKEGQNVTLSCEQNLNHDAMYWYRQDPGQGLRLIYYSQIVNDFQKGDIAEGYSVSREKKESFPLTVTSAQKNPTAFYLCASREGRATEAFFGQGTRLTVV.